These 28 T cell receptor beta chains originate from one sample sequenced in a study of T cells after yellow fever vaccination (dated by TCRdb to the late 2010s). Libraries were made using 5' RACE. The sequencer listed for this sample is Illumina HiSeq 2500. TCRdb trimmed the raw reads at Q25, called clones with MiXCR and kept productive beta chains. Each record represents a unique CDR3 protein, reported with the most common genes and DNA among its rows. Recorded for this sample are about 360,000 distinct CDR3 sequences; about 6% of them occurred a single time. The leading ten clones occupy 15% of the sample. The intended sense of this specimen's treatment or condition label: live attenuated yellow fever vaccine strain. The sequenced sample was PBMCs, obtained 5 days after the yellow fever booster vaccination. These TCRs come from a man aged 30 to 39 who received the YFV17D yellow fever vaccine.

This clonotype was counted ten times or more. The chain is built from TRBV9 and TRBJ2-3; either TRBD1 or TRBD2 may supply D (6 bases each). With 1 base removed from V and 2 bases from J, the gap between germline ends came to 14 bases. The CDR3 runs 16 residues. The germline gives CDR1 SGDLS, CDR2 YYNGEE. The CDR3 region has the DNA TGTGCCAGCAGCGTAAGGGGGGACGTACTCACAGATACGCAGTATTTT. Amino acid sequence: CASSVRGDVLTDTQYF.

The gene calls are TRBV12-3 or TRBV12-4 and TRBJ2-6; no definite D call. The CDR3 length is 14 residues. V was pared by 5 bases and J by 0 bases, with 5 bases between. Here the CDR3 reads CASSKTSGANVLTF. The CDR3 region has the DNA TGTGCCAGCAGTAAGACCTCTGGGGCCAACGTCCTGACTTTC.

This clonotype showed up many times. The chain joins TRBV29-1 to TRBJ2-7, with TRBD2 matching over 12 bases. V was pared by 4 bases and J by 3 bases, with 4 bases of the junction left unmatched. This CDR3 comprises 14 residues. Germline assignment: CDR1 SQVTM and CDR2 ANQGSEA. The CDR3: CSVAPGLAGYEQYF. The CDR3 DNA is TGCAGCGTTGCCCCGGGACTAGCGGGCTACGAGCAGTACTTC.

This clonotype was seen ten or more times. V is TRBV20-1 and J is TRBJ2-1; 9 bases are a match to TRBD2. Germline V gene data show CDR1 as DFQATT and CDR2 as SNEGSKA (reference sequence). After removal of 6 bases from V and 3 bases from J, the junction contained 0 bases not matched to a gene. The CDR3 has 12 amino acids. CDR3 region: CSARGGYNEQFF. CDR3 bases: TGCAGTGCGCGGGGGGGCTACAATGAGCAGTTCTTC.

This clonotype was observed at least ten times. The CDR3 region is CASRSGTVGSNEQYF. CDR3 bases: TGTGCCAGCAGATCCGGGACAGTGGGGAGCAACGAGCAGTACTTC. The chain couples TRBV28 to TRBJ2-7; 7 bases match TRBD1. Looked up from germline, CDR1 is MDHEN and CDR2 is SYDVKM. This CDR3 has 15 amino acids. The V and J ends lost 6 bases and 5 bases, in that order; junction bases with no gene match: 13.

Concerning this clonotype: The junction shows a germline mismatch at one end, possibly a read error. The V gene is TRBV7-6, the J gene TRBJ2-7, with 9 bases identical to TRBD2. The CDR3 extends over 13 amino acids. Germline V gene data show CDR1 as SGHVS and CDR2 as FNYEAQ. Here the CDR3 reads CASAAGGGYEHYF. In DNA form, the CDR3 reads TGTGCCAGCGCGGCGGGAGGGGGATACGAGCATTACTTC.

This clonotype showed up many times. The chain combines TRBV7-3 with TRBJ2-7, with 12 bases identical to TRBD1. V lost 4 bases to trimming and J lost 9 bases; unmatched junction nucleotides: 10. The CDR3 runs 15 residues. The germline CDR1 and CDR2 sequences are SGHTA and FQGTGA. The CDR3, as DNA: TGTGCCAGCAGCTCTACTTCCGGGACAGGGGGCGCGCAGTACTTC. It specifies CASSSTSGTGGAQYF.

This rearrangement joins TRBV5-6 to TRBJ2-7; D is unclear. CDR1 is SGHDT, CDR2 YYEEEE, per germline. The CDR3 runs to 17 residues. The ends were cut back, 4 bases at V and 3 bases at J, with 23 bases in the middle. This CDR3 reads CASSPVMGVKRNYEQYF. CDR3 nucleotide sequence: TGTGCCAGCAGCCCGGTCATGGGTGTGAAGCGTAACTACGAGCAGTACTTC.

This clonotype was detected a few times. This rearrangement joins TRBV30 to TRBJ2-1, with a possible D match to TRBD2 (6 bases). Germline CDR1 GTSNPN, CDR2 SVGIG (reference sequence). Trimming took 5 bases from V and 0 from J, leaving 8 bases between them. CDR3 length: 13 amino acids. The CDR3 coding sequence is TGTGCCTGGGAGACTAGCTCCTACAATGAGCAGTTCTTC. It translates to CAWETSSYNEQFF.

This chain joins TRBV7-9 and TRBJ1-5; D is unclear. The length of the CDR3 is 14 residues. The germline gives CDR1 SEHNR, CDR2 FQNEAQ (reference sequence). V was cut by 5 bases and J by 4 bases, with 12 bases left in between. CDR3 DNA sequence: TGTGCCAGCAGCCCGCTTGCCCTTAATCAGCCCCAGCATTTT. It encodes CASSPLALNQPQHF.

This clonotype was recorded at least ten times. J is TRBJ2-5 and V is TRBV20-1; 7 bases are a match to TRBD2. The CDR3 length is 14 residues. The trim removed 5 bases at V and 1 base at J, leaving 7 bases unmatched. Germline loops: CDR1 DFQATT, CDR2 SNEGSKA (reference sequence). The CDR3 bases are TGCAGTGCTCCCGAACCTAGCGGCCAAGAGACCCAGTACTTC. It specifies CSAPEPSGQETQYF.

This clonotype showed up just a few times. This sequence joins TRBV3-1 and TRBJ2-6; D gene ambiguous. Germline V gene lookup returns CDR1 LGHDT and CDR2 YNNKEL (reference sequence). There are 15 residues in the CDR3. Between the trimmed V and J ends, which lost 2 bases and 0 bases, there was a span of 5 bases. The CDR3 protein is CASSQRDSGANVLTF. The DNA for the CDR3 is TGTGCCAGCAGCCAAAGGGACTCTGGGGCCAACGTCCTGACTTTC.

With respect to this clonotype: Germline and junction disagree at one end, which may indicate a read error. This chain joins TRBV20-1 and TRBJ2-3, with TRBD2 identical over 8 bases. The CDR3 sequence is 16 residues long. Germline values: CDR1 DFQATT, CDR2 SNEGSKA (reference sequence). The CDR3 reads CCARSGRDISTDTQYF. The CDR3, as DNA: TGCTGTGCTCGAAGCGGGAGAGATATTAGCACAGATACGCAGTATTTT.

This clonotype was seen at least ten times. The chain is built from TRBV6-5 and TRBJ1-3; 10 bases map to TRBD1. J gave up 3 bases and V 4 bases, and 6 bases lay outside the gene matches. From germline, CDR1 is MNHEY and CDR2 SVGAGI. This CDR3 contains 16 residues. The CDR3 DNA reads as TGTGCCAGCAGTTTAAGACAGGGGGCTTTTGGAAACACCATATATTTT. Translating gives CASSLRQGAFGNTIYF.

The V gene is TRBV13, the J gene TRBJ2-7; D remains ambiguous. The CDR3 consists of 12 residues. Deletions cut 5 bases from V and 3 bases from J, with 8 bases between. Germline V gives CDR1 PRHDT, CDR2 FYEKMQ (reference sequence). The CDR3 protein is CASSLRLYEQYF. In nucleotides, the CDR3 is TGTGCCAGCAGCCTTAGGCTCTACGAGCAGTACTTC.

The CDR3 spells CASSLGDYQNNEQFF. The CDR3 bases are TGTGCCAGCAGCCTGGGGGACTACCAAAACAATGAGCAGTTCTTC. V gene TRBV5-8 combines with J gene TRBJ2-1, with 7 nucleotides matching TRBD2. The junction had 9 bases not matched to a gene; V was cut back by 4 bases and J by 5 bases. Germline loops: CDR1 SGHTS, CDR2 YDEGEE. The CDR3 contains 15 residues.

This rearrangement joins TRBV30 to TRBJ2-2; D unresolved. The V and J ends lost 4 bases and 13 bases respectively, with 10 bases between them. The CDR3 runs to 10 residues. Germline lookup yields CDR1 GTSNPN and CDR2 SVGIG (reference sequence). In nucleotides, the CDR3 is TGTGCCTGGAAGGGCCAAGCGCTGTTTTTT. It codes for CAWKGQALFF.

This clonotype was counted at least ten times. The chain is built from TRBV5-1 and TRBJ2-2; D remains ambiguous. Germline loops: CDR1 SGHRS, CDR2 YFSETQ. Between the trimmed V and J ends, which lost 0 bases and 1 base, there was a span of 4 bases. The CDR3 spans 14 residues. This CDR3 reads CASSLDRNTGELFF. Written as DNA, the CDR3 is TGCGCCAGCAGCTTGGATCGGAACACCGGGGAGCTGTTTTTT.

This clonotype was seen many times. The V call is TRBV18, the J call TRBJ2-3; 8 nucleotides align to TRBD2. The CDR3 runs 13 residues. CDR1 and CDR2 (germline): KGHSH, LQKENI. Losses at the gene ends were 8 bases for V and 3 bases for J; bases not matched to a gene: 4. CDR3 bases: TGTGCCAGCACGACTAGCGTGACAGATACGCAGTATTTT. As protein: CASTTSVTDTQYF. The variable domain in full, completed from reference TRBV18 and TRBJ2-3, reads NAGVMQNPRHLVRRRGQEARLRCSPMKGHSHVYWYRQLPEEGLKFMVYLQKENIIDESGMPKERFSAEFPKEGPSILRIQQVVRGDSAAYFCASTTSVTDTQYFGPGTRLTVL.

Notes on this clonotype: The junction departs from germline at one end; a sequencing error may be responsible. The CDR3 is CARSSGLAGYEQYF. The CDR3 DNA reads TGTGCCAGGAGCTCGGGACTAGCCGGCTACGAGCAGTACTTC. This chain joins TRBV5-5 and TRBJ2-7; 9 bases are a match to TRBD2. The CDR3 consists of 14 residues. The germline gives CDR1 SGHKS, CDR2 YYEKEE (reference sequence).

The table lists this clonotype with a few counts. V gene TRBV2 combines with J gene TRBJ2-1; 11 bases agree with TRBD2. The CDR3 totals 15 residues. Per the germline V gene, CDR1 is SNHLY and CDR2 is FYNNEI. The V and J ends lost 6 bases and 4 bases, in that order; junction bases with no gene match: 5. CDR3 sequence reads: CASRPTSGKYNEQFF. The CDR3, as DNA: TGTGCCAGCAGACCGACTAGCGGGAAATACAATGAGCAGTTCTTC. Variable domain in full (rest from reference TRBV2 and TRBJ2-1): EPEVTQTPSHQVTQMGQEVILRCVPISNHLYFYWYRQILGQKVEFLVSFYNNEISEKSEIFDDQFSVERPDGSNFTLKIRSTKLEDSAMYFCASRPTSGKYNEQFFGPGTRLTVL.

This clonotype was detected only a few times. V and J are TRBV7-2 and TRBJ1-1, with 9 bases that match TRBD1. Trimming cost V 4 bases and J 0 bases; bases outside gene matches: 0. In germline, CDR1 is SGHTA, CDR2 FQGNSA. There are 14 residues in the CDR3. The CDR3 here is CASSWTGVNTEAFF. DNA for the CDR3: TGTGCCAGCAGCTGGACAGGGGTGAACACTGAAGCTTTCTTT.

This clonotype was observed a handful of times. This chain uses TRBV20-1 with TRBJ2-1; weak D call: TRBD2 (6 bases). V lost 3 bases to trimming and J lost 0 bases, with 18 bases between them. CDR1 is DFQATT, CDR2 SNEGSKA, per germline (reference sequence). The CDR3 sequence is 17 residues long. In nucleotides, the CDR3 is TGCAGTGCTAGGGTTCGAGGCGGGACGGGCTCCTACAATGAGCAGTTCTTC. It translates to CSARVRGGTGSYNEQFF.

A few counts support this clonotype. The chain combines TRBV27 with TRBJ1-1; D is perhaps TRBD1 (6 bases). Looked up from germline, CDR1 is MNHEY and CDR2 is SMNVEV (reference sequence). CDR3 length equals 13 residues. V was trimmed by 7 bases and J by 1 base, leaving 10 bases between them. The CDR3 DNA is TGTGCCAGCACGGCAGGGGCGAACACTGAAGCTTTCTTT. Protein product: CASTAGANTEAFF.

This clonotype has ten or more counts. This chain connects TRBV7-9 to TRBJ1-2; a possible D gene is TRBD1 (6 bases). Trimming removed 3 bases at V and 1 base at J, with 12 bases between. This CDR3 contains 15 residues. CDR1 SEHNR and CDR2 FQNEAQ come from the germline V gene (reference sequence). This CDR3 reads CASSFRQADNYGYTF. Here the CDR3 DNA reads TGTGCCAGCAGCTTTAGACAGGCGGATAACTATGGCTACACCTTC.

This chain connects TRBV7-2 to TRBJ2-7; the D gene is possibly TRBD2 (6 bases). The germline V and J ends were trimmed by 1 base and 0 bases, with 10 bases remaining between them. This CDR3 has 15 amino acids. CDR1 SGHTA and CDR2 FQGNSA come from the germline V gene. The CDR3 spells CASSLGRGSSYEQYF. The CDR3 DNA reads TGTGCCAGCAGCTTAGGGCGGGGTAGCTCCTACGAGCAGTACTTC.

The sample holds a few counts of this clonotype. CDR3 protein: CSALLAERTDTQYF. The CDR3 DNA sequence: TGCAGTGCTCTACTAGCGGAGCGCACAGATACGCAGTATTTT. The V gene is TRBV20-1, the J gene TRBJ2-3; 8 nucleotides match TRBD2. V trimming: 5 bases; J trimming: 1 base; junction bases outside the gene matches: 5. Germline values: CDR1 DFQATT, CDR2 SNEGSKA (reference sequence). This CDR3 is built from 14 residues.

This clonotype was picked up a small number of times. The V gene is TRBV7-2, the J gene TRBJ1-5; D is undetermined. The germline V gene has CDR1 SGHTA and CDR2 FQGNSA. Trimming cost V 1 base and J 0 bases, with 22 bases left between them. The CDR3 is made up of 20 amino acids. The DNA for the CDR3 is TGTGCCAGCAGCTTAGGCTCGGCACTACGTCGAGGCTATAGCAATCAGCCCCAGCATTTT. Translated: CASSLGSALRRGYSNQPQHF.